This T cell receptor beta chain was captured by sequencing in a study of beta chain features in type 1 diabetes. Expressed TCRB transcripts were sequenced because the entire RNA isolate underwent reverse transcription. TCRdb keeps only in-frame clones here, not all; method: immunoSEQ multiplex PCR. Among nearly 700,000 clones listed, roughly 13% were seen once. This CDR3 region has 17 residues. Trimming took 3 bases from V and 1 from J; bases not matched to a gene: 4. CDR1 is MGHDK, CDR2 SYGVNS, per germline. Study-level findings and limits: TCRB CDR3s were moderately but significantly shorter in Type 1 diabetes patients in all four CD4+ subsets. Reduced insertions and increased deletions marked VDJ junctions in type 1 diabetes patients. The study found that naive, central memory and Treg TCRB repertoires appeared more similar in patients than in healthy donors.

Concerning this clone itself: Its antigen is unidentified.

Sequencing was done on a sample of naive CD4+ T cells from blood. This chain connects TRBV25-1 to TRBJ2-5; 14 bases align to TRBD2. The sequence was collected from a man aged 18 to 30 with type 1 diabetes. CDR3 DNA: TGTGCCAGCAGTGACCCGACTAGCGGGGGGGGCCAAGAGACCCAGTACTTC. This codes for CASSDPTSGGGQETQYF.